The clone carrying this T cell receptor (beta chain) was detected a few times. Its specificity is not known. The treatment here: roughly 10-day PBMC culture with coronavirus spike peptide pools or control peptides (ViraFEST assay). Samples of CD4+ T cells were obtained from the unexposed donor before the COVID-19 pandemic (2011-2018). ViraFEST enlarged antigen-specific T cell populations with peptide pools and afterwards sequenced TCRs. An Oncomine TCR Beta short-read assay was used to sequence the DNA from cultured CD4+ T cells. TCRdb called the PCR reads again in MiXCR, with one record for every CDR3 protein. The table includes about 5,500 distinct CDR3 sequences, roughly two fifths detected once. The data derive from a study of vaccination and CD4 T cells after COVID-19. Study-level background: Convalescent persons amounted to six males plus four females, two of whom were Hispanic. The stimulus for the cells was overlapping spike peptides derived from SARS-CoV-2, HCoV-NL63, HCoV-OC43 and HCoV-229E. Cultures that served as controls received a CEFX pool, an HIV-1 Nef pool, or no peptide.

Trimming removed 1 base at V and 6 bases at J, with 15 bases between. CDR3 size: 14 residues. The germline CDR1 and CDR2 sequences are GTSNPN and SVGIG (reference sequence). This TCR derives from a human donor in good health. This rearrangement joins TRBV30 to TRBJ1-1; a possible D gene is TRBD1 (6 bases). Sample: CD4+ T cells from blood, cultured in vitro. The CDR3 here is CAWSAGALTSEAFF. The CDR3 nucleotides are TGTGCCTGGAGTGCAGGGGCCCTCACCTCTGAAGCTTTCTTT.